The sequence of this T cell receptor (beta chain) was determined in a study of cytomegalovirus exposure and HLA in healthy donors. The CDR3 has 11 amino acids. Germline V lookup: CDR1 SGHDT, CDR2 YYEEEE. V lost 5 bases and J lost 5, with 7 bases in between. The PCR was carried out with 60 Vbeta primers and 13 Jbeta primers. Libraries were prepared by immunoSEQ multiplex PCR; TCRdb keeps only in-frame clonotypes and omits some of them. The sample has about 160,000 clones, 77% seen once. Sequenced: PBMCs. The chain has TRBV5-6 and TRBJ1-2; D unresolved. The source is a woman younger than 45 in good health and CMV-seronegative. In DNA, the CDR3 is TGTGCCAGCAGATCAGCGTATGGCTACACCTTC. Translation: CASRSAYGYTF. Full variable domain (outside the CDR3, taken from reference TRBV5-6 and TRBJ1-2): DAGVTQSPTHLIKTRGQQVTLRCSPKSGHDTVSWYQQALGQGPQFIFQYYEEEERQRGNFPDRFSGHQFPNYSSELNVNALLLGDSALYLCASRSAYGYTFGSGTRLTVV.